Following are 29 T cell receptor beta chains from one sample sequenced in a study of CD8 T cells in Susac syndrome. Random-hexamer reverse transcription was applied to about 0.5 to 1 ug RNA. One entry per CDR3 protein, called by TCRdb with MiXCR from the immunoSEQ multiplex PCR reads. The sample includes just over 150,000 distinct CDR3 sequences, about 94% of them seen just once. Input material: CD8+ T cells from PBMCs. The source of these receptors is a human donor with multiple sclerosis.

This chain connects TRBV29-1 to TRBJ1-2; 8 positions match TRBD1. CDR1 is SQVTM and CDR2 is ANQGSEA in the germline V gene. Losses at the gene ends were 0 bases for V and 3 bases for J; bases not matched to a gene: 9. There are 16 residues in the CDR3. CDR3 bases: TGCAGCGTTGAAGATCACAAGAGACAGGGGCACTATGGCTACACCTTC. Protein product: CSVEDHKRQGHYGYTF.

The chain is built from TRBV2 and TRBJ2-2, with TRBD1 identical over 10 bases. The CDR3 sequence is 14 residues long. Looked up from germline, CDR1 is SNHLY and CDR2 is FYNNEI. V trimming: 8 bases; J trimming: 4 bases; junction bases outside the gene matches: 4. This CDR3 reads CASWGQGITGELFF. CDR3 nucleotide sequence: TGTGCCAGCTGGGGACAGGGGATCACCGGGGAGCTGTTTTTT.

The J gene is TRBJ1-2, the V gene TRBV7-9; D is perhaps TRBD1 (6 bases). This CDR3 spans 11 amino acids. The germline V and J ends were trimmed by 3 bases and 10 bases, with 9 bases remaining between them. CDR1 is SEHNR and CDR2 is FQNEAQ in the germline V gene (reference sequence). CDR3: CASSFGQIYTF. DNA for the CDR3: TGTGCCAGCAGCTTTGGACAGATCTACACCTTC.

The gene calls are TRBV3-1 and TRBJ2-2; D possibly matches TRBD1 or TRBD2 (5 bases each). The CDR3 extends over 22 amino acids. Germline CDR1 is LGHDT and CDR2 is YNNKEL (reference sequence). V was shortened by 0 bases and J by 4 bases, with 30 bases between the two germline ends. The CDR3 DNA is TGTGCCAGCAGCCAAGATTTTGCGGTGGGGACGATTCCTTCTCTCTTCACCGGGGAGCTGTTTTTT. This sequence encodes CASSQDFAVGTIPSLFTGELFF.

This chain connects TRBV30 to TRBJ2-4; perhaps D is TRBD1 or TRBD2 (5 bases each). The V and J ends lost 2 bases and 15 bases respectively, with 17 bases between them. CDR1 and CDR2 (germline): GTSNPN, SVGIG (reference sequence). CDR3 length: 12 residues. CDR3 in DNA: TGTGCCTGGAGTCTTGGCGTCCGGGGCTTGTACTTC. It specifies CAWSLGVRGLYF. Full variable domain (outside the CDR3, taken from reference TRBV30 and TRBJ2-4): SQTIHQWPATLVQPVGSPLSLECTVEGTSNPNLYWYRQAAGRGLQLLFYSVGIGQISSEVPQNLSASRPQDRQFILSSKKLLLSDSGFYLCAWSLGVRGLYFGAGTRLSVL.

The J gene is TRBJ1-4, the V gene TRBV25-1, with 9 bases aligning to TRBD1. Unmatched junction bases numbered 10, after V lost 6 bases and J lost 8 bases. CDR1 MGHDK and CDR2 SYGVNS come from the germline V gene. The CDR3 has 15 amino acids. The CDR3 sequence is CASRGTGGQREKLFF. CDR3 in DNA: TGTGCCAGCAGGGGAACAGGGGGCCAACGGGAAAAACTGTTTTTT.

The CDR3 nucleotides are TGCAGTGCTATATTTTGGGCGCCAATCCGGGGCTACACCTTC. Its protein is CSAIFWAPIRGYTF. This chain joins TRBV20-1 and TRBJ1-2; no clear D gene. Trimming stripped 4 bases from V and 8 bases from J, with 20 bases between. The CDR3 spans 14 residues. The V gene's germline CDR1 is DFQATT and CDR2 SNEGSKA (reference sequence).

The chain couples TRBV20-1 to TRBJ2-7; either TRBD1 or TRBD2 may fit D (5 bases each). V was pared by 5 bases and J by 0 bases, with 17 bases between. The CDR3 has 15 residues. In germline, CDR1 is DFQATT, CDR2 SNEGSKA (reference sequence). As DNA, the CDR3 is TGCAGTGCTTTCTCCCGGGACCTGAGCTCCTACGAGCAGTACTTC. Translation: CSAFSRDLSSYEQYF.

The CDR3 DNA follows: TGTGCCAGCAGCGACCTACAGGGTGACTATGGCTACACCTTC. This encodes CASSDLQGDYGYTF. This chain uses TRBV28 with TRBJ1-2; possibly TRBD1 for D (6 bases). This CDR3 comprises 14 residues. CDR1 MDHEN and CDR2 SYDVKM come from the germline V gene. V was trimmed by 6 bases and J by 3 bases, leaving 14 bases between them.

The rearrangement joins TRBV3-1 to TRBJ2-5; no firm D call. The CDR3 is made up of 13 amino acids. V was trimmed by 7 bases and J by 1 base, leaving 10 bases between them. Germline loops: CDR1 LGHDT, CDR2 YNNKEL (reference sequence). The CDR3 here is CASTRGPQETQYF. CDR3 in DNA: TGTGCCAGCACCCGAGGCCCCCAAGAGACCCAGTACTTC.

The rearrangement joins TRBV20-1 to TRBJ2-4, with 7 bases lining up with TRBD1. Per germline, CDR1 DFQATT and CDR2 SNEGSKA (reference sequence). CDR3 length equals 16 residues. Losses at the gene ends were 2 bases for V and 0 bases for J; bases not matched to a gene: 7. This CDR3 reads CSARPGQALAKNIQYF. Written as DNA, the CDR3 is TGCAGTGCTAGACCCGGACAGGCTTTAGCCAAAAACATTCAGTACTTC.

CDR3: CASSEALFRTAAAYEQYF. The CDR3 DNA reads TGTGCCAGCAGTGAAGCGCTTTTTCGAACAGCCGCGGCCTACGAGCAGTACTTC. The V and J genes are TRBV2 and TRBJ2-7; D is uncertain. Germline CDR1 and CDR2: SNHLY and FYNNEI. The CDR3 consists of 18 residues. The V gene lost 0 bases and the J gene lost 2 bases, with 20 bases spanning the gap.

This clonotype appeared once. The genes are TRBV9 and TRBJ2-1, with 7 bases matching TRBD2. The V gene end was trimmed by 2 bases and the J gene end by 11 bases; junction bases not matched to a gene: 4. The CDR3 sequence is 12 residues long. CDR1 SGDLS and CDR2 YYNGEE come from the germline V gene. This CDR3 reads CASSVGGTKQFF. In DNA form, the CDR3 reads TGTGCCAGCAGCGTGGGAGGGACGAAGCAGTTCTTC.

V usage is TRBV12-3 or TRBV12-4 and J usage is TRBJ2-1, with 9 positions matching TRBD1. The CDR3 spans 14 residues. V lost 5 bases, J lost 8 bases, and 7 bases stayed unmatched. This CDR3 reads CASSITTGGDEQFF. The DNA for the CDR3 is TGTGCCAGCAGTATAACGACAGGGGGGGATGAGCAGTTCTTC.

V is TRBV12-3 or TRBV12-4 and J is TRBJ2-7; possible D gene TRBD2, 5 bases. The ends were cut back, 6 bases at V and 6 bases at J, with 12 bases in the middle. This CDR3 comprises 12 residues. The CDR3 bases are TGTGCCAGCAGCTTTAGCGCGGGCGAGCAGTACTTC. This codes for CASSFSAGEQYF.

The V call is TRBV30, the J call TRBJ2-3, with 7 bases that match TRBD2. The V and J ends lost 4 bases and 4 bases, in that order; junction bases with no gene match: 11. The CDR3 sequence is 15 residues long. Germline V gives CDR1 GTSNPN, CDR2 SVGIG (reference sequence). CDR3 sequence: CAWMIPGGWADTQYF. The CDR3, as DNA: TGTGCCTGGATGATCCCGGGGGGTTGGGCAGATACGCAGTATTTT.

The chain uses TRBV3-1 and TRBJ1-5, with TRBD1 as a possible D gene (5 bases). The CDR3 contains 16 residues. CDR1 is LGHDT, CDR2 YNNKEL, per germline (reference sequence). Trimming removed 0 bases from V and 4 bases from J, with 13 bases in between. This chain's CDR3 is CASSQDLETANQPQHF. Here the CDR3 DNA reads TGTGCCAGCAGCCAAGATCTAGAGACAGCTAATCAGCCCCAGCATTTT.

This chain links TRBV12-3 or TRBV12-4 with TRBJ2-1; D unresolved. CDR3 size: 11 residues. The V gene lost 3 bases and the J gene lost 15 bases, with 12 bases spanning the gap. DNA of the CDR3: TGTGCCAGCAGTTTGGGCGAGCCGGGGTTCTTC. This sequence encodes CASSLGEPGFF.

This sequence joins TRBV6-6 and TRBJ1-2; D remains unclear. The CDR3 is made up of 11 amino acids. Germline assignment: CDR1 MNHNY and CDR2 SVGAGI (reference sequence). Trimming shortened V by 2 bases and J by 8 bases, and 6 bases separated the two germline ends. The CDR3 DNA follows: TGTGCCAGCAGTTACGGCGAAGGCTACACCTTC. This sequence encodes CASSYGEGYTF.

The chain links TRBV29-1 to TRBJ2-1; unclear D gene. This CDR3 spans 16 amino acids. Trimming took off 6 bases at V and 1 base at J, with 19 bases between the two ends. The germline gives CDR1 SQVTM, CDR2 ANQGSEA. In DNA form, the CDR3 reads TGCAGCGTCATGGCAACAGTGGTAAGATCCTACAATGAGCAGTTCTTC. Protein product: CSVMATVVRSYNEQFF.

The V gene is TRBV4-1, the J gene TRBJ1-1, with a weak D call TRBD1 (5 bases). V was clipped by 2 bases and J by 11 bases, with 21 bases between them. Germline CDR1 MGHRA, CDR2 YSYEKL. This CDR3 is built from 15 residues. This CDR3 is CASSQTLGLERGAFF. The DNA of the CDR3 is TGCGCCAGCAGCCAAACCTTGGGACTAGAGCGCGGGGCTTTCTTT.

The chain links TRBV27 to TRBJ2-7, with no clear D. V gave up 0 bases and J gave up 3 bases, with 6 bases separating them. The CDR3 has 13 amino acids. Germline CDR1 is MNHEY and CDR2 is SMNVEV (reference sequence). CDR3 sequence (DNA): TGTGCCAGCAGTTTATCTTCCCGCTACGAGCAGTACTTC. Translation gives CASSLSSRYEQYF.

The gene calls are TRBV27 and TRBJ2-7; 7 bases are a match to TRBD1. Germline CDR1 and CDR2: MNHEY and SMNVEV (reference sequence). This CDR3 spans 14 amino acids. Trimming removed 5 bases from V and 2 bases from J; junction bases left unmatched: 6. CDR3 nucleotide sequence: TGTGCCAGCAGTCCAGCCGGGACAGCCTACGAGCAGTACTTC. Protein sequence: CASSPAGTAYEQYF.

The chain recombines TRBV7-9 with TRBJ2-7, with D possibly TRBD1 on 6 matching bases. Looked up from germline, CDR1 is SEHNR and CDR2 is FQNEAQ (reference sequence). The CDR3 runs 14 residues. The ends were cut back, 5 bases at V and 7 bases at J, with 18 bases in the middle. The CDR3 loop reads CASSPPGMRGEQYF. As DNA, the CDR3 is TGTGCCAGCAGCCCGCCTGGAATGAGGGGGGAGCAGTACTTC.

The CDR3 reads CASSPYRGNNEQFF. The CDR3 nucleotides read TGTGCCAGCAGCCCCTATAGGGGAAACAATGAGCAGTTCTTC. The chain combines TRBV7-2 with TRBJ2-1; a weak D match, TRBD1 (5 bases). In germline, CDR1 is SGHTA, CDR2 FQGNSA. V was shortened by 5 bases and J by 5 bases, with 13 bases between the two germline ends. The CDR3 is 14 residues long.

The rearrangement joins TRBV3-1 to TRBJ1-5; TRBD1 matches 9 bases. CDR3 length: 15 residues. Trimming at V came to 4 bases and at J to 7 bases, leaving 8 bases not matched to a gene. Per the germline V gene, CDR1 is LGHDT and CDR2 is YNNKEL (reference sequence). CDR3 sequence: CASSPGTGTLQPQHF. CDR3 sequence (DNA): TGTGCCAGCAGCCCTGGGACAGGGACGCTCCAGCCCCAGCATTTT.

The chain couples TRBV19 to TRBJ1-1; a weak D match, TRBD1 (6 bases). From germline, CDR1 is LNHDA and CDR2 SQIVND (reference sequence). This CDR3 spans 16 amino acids. The germline V and J ends were trimmed by 2 bases and 8 bases, with 21 bases remaining between them. The CDR3 DNA is TGTGCCAGTAGTATATATCGGGGGCGCAGGTCTGACGAAGCTTTCTTT. Residues: CASSIYRGRRSDEAFF.

The CDR3 here is CAWSDDRTGVNSPLHF. CDR3 bases: TGTGCCTGGAGTGATGACAGGACAGGGGTGAATTCACCCCTCCACTTT. The rearrangement links TRBV30 to TRBJ1-6; 9 bases align to TRBD1. J lost 7 bases, V lost 1 base, and 8 bases had no gene match. Germline V lookup: CDR1 GTSNPN, CDR2 SVGIG (reference sequence). This CDR3 is 16 amino acids long.

The chain's CDR3 is CASSRQGGDTQYF. CDR3 in DNA: TGTGCCAGCAGTCGACAGGGGGGAGATACGCAGTATTTT. The rearrangement links TRBV25-1 to TRBJ2-3; 9 nucleotides agree with TRBD1. Germline-derived CDR1 and CDR2 are MGHDK and SYGVNS. J was trimmed by 5 bases and V by 5 bases; bases with no gene match: 2. This CDR3 is 13 amino acids long. The variable domain in full, completed from reference TRBV25-1 and TRBJ2-3, reads EADIYQTPRYLVIGTGKKITLECSQTMGHDKMYWYQQDPGMELHLIHYSYGVNSTEKGDLSSESTVSRIRTEHFPLTLESARPSHTSQYLCASSRQGGDTQYFGPGTRLTVL.